These T cell receptor beta chains were read from a single sample in a study of T cell responses to AZD1222 COVID-19 vaccine. The data were produced by immunoSEQ multiplex PCR, yet TCRdb's version contains in-frame clones alone and is incomplete. The sample contains approximately 170,000 clones, around nine tenths of which appear only once. The source material was peripheral blood, sampled 28 days after the second AZD1222 dose. The receptors here all came from an adult who received the AZD1222 COVID-19 vaccine. The CDR3 runs from the conserved cysteine through the conserved F or W. The order of the fields is V gene, J gene, clone size, D gene, CDR3 DNA, CDR3 protein. D genes are given only for firm matches. Expanded clones get a size class; other rows say once, few or many, or leave the size out.

>TRBV3-1/TRBV3-2|TRBJ2-3|.|TRBD1
TGTGCCAGCAGGACAGGGGACCGAGCGGCGCAGTATTTT
CASRTGDRAAQYF
>TRBV6-2/TRBV6-3|TRBJ2-7|.|.
TGTGCCAGCAGTCGTCAGGGGGAGCAGTACTTC
CASSRQGEQYF
>TRBV25-1|TRBJ1-6|.|.
TGTGCCAGCAGTGAATCAACAGGGCAGAATTCACCCCTCCACTTT
CASSESTGQNSPLHF
>TRBV6-5|TRBJ1-4|.|.
TGTGCCAGTAATGGAGGAATTAGTGAAAAACTGTTTTTT
CASNGGISEKLFF
>TRBV6-1|TRBJ1-1|.|.
TGTGCCAGCAGTGAAGCCCAACGGGTCTCTGAAGCTTTCTTT
CASSEAQRVSEAFF
>TRBV2|TRBJ1-3|.|.
TGTGCCAGCAACTTTATCGGGACAACTGGAAACACCATATATTTT
CASNFIGTTGNTIYF
>TRBV3-1/TRBV3-2|TRBJ2-7|.|.
TGTGCCAGCAGCCCCACCGGGACAGCGGGAGAGCAGTACTTC
CASSPTGTAGEQYF
>TRBV9|TRBJ2-7|.|.
TGTGCCAGCAGCCCCGGTCCCAAGGACGAGCAGTACTTC
CASSPGPKDEQYF
>TRBV11-1|TRBJ1-1|.|.
TGTGCCAGCAGCCTCAGGGCCGGTAGGGCTTTCTTT
CASSLRAGRAFF
>TRBV6-1|TRBJ2-5|.|.
TGTGCCAGCAGTGAAGTTGTACAGGGACGGACCCAGTACTTC
CASSEVVQGRTQYF
>TRBV3-1/TRBV3-2|TRBJ1-2|.|.
TGTGCCAGCAGCCAAGATAGGTCAGGGTGGGGGAACTATGGCTACACCTTC
CASSQDRSGWGNYGYTF
>TRBV11-3|TRBJ2-1|.|.
TGTGCCAGCAGCCCCCGGTTCACGACCTACAATGAGCAGTTCTTC
CASSPRFTTYNEQFF
>TRBV13|TRBJ2-7|.|.
TGTGCCAGCAGCTTAGGCGAACTTTGGACCCAGAGCTCCTACGAGCAGTACTTC
CASSLGELWTQSSYEQYF
>TRBV25-1|TRBJ2-3|.|.
TGTGCCAGCAATCCTTCTCGGGGGGCCGCAGATACGCAGTATTTT
CASNPSRGAADTQYF
>TRBV4-3|TRBJ2-3|few|.
TGCGCCAGCAGCCCGCAGTTAGTAGGGGGGGGGACAGATACGCAGTATTTT
CASSPQLVGGGTDTQYF
>TRBV10-3|TRBJ1-1|.|TRBD1
TGTGCCATCGGCAGGGGGTACACTGAAGCTTTCTTT
CAIGRGYTEAFF
>TRBV6-4|TRBJ2-1|.|.
TGTGCCAGCAGTGACAACAATGAGCAGTTCTTC
CASSDNNEQFF
>TRBV9|TRBJ1-1|.|.
TGTGCCAGCAGCGTAGAGGCTGCGAACACTGAAGCTTTCTTT
CASSVEAANTEAFF
>TRBV11-2|TRBJ2-7|.|.
TGTGCCAGCAGCTTCGCCCCTAGGGGCCCAACCTACGAGCAGTACTTC
CASSFAPRGPTYEQYF
>TRBV6-1|TRBJ2-1|.|TRBD2
TGTGCCAGCAGTGGCTTAGCGGGGTTACCCTACAATGAGCAGTTCTTC
CASSGLAGLPYNEQFF
>TRBV30|TRBJ1-5|.|.
TGTGCCTGGAGCGGTGCAGCGTTTAAGAATCAGCCCCAGCATTTT
CAWSGAAFKNQPQHF
>TRBV10-1|TRBJ1-2|.|.
TGCGCCAGCAGTGACAGGGTCGGCTATGGCTACACCTTC
CASSDRVGYGYTF
>TRBV7-3|TRBJ2-2|once|.
TGTGCCAGCAGCCAGGGACACAACACCGGGGAGCTGTTTTTT
CASSQGHNTGELFF
>TRBV29-1|TRBJ1-1|.|TRBD1
TGCAGCGTCACACAGGGGTCCCCTGAAGCTTTCTTT
CSVTQGSPEAFF
>TRBV6-5|TRBJ1-1|.|.
TGTGCCAGCAGTAACCGGGTTCTAAACACTGAAGCTTTCTTT
CASSNRVLNTEAFF
>TRBV21-1|TRBJ2-5|.|.
TGTGCCAGCAGCAAAGGTTCGGGGTTGCAAGAGACCCAGTACTTC
CASSKGSGLQETQYF
>TRBV4-2|TRBJ2-4|once|TRBD1
TGTGCCAGCAGCGCCCACCGGGACAGGGGGCACGAAAGGACCAAAAACATTCAGTACTTC
CASSAHRDRGHERTKNIQYF
>TRBV11-2|TRBJ2-2|.|.
TGTGCCAGCAGCACCGGAGTGAACTCATTAACCACCGGGGAGCTGTTTTTT
CASSTGVNSLTTGELFF
>TRBV5-1|TRBJ2-5|.|.
TGCGCCAGCAGTATGACTAGTCCTGAAGAGACCCAGTACTTC
CASSMTSPEETQYF
>TRBV7-2|TRBJ1-1|.|.
TGTGCCAGCAGCTTAGAGGCAGGGCGCAACACTGAAGCTTTCTTT
CASSLEAGRNTEAFF
>TRBV7-2|TRBJ2-5|.|TRBD1
TGTGCCAGCAGCTCGACAGGGTCTGCGTTTGAGACCCAGTACTTC
CASSSTGSAFETQYF
>TRBV19|TRBJ2-3|.|.
TGTGCCAGTAGTATAGGAAGTAGCGTGGCAGATACGCAGTATTTT
CASSIGSSVADTQYF
>TRBV29-1|TRBJ2-5|.|TRBD2
TGCAGCGTGATGGGACTAGCGGGGGGGCCGTCCAAAGAGACCCAGTACTTC
CSVMGLAGGPSKETQYF
>TRBV7-3|TRBJ2-3|.|.
TGTGCCAGCAGCTTATTGCCGGGGGGCCCCACAGATACGCAGTATTTT
CASSLLPGGPTDTQYF
>TRBV6-1|TRBJ1-2|.|.
TGTGCCAGCAGTGAAGCGGGGGGGCGAGGTGGCTACACCTTC
CASSEAGGRGGYTF
>TRBV7-9|TRBJ1-2|.|TRBD1
TGTGCCAGCAGCATCGGACAGGCCACTCACTATGGCTACACCTTC
CASSIGQATHYGYTF
>TRBV4-2|TRBJ2-1|.|.
TGTGCCAGCAGCCTACGGGCAGCTATGGTCAATGAGCAGTTCTTC
CASSLRAAMVNEQFF
>TRBV11-2|TRBJ2-2|.|TRBD1
TGTGCCAGCAGCTCAACCGGGACAGGCGGGGAGCTGTTTTTT
CASSSTGTGGELFF
>TRBV24-1|TRBJ1-5|.|TRBD1
TGTGCCGCGGGTGGACAGGCGGGACAGCCCCAGCATTTT
CAAGGQAGQPQHF
>TRBV19|TRBJ1-5|.|.
TGTGCCAGTAGTCAAGGGGTCGGTCAGCCCCAGCATTTT
CASSQGVGQPQHF
>TRBV7-3|TRBJ1-1|.|.
TGTGCCAGCAGCTTAAACAGGGAAACTGAAGCTTTCTTT
CASSLNRETEAFF
>TRBV2|TRBJ2-7|.|TRBD1
TGTGCCAGCACGGCGGGACAGGTGATCTACGAGCAGTACTTC
CASTAGQVIYEQYF
>TRBV15|TRBJ1-1|.|.
TGTGCCACCAGCAGAGACGCCCCGACTTACACTGAAGCTTTCTTT
CATSRDAPTYTEAFF
>TRBV7-6|TRBJ1-6|.|.
TGTGCCAGCAGCCCATCGACAGGTGGTTTAGGGGCACCCCTCCACTTT
CASSPSTGGLGAPLHF
>TRBV6-5|TRBJ1-3|.|TRBD1
TGTGCCAGCAGGGACAGGGGGCACTCTGGAAACACCATATATTTT
CASRDRGHSGNTIYF
>TRBV7-2|TRBJ2-5|.|.
TGTGCCAGCAGCTTATGGGGGGATCAAGAGACCCAGTACTTC
CASSLWGDQETQYF